This T cell receptor beta chain was recovered during a study of vaccination and CD4 T cells after COVID-19. Study-wide findings and caveats: SARS-CoV-2-reactive clonotype medians increased from about 22 to 38, not significantly.

This clonotype was recorded a few times. Its specificity is unknown. CDR1 and CDR2 (germline): DFQATT, SNEGSKA (reference sequence). Between the trimmed V and J ends, which lost 0 bases and 3 bases, there was a span of 15 bases. The CDR3 consists of 15 residues. Cultured CD4+ T cell DNA underwent sequencing with the Oncomine TCR Beta short-read assay. After culture, CD4+ T cells served as the source for genomic DNA extraction. TCRdb processed the PCR reads anew with MiXCR; each CDR3 protein has one entry. The sample shows about 6,800 distinct CDR3 sequences, about a third of them seen only once. Treatment here: roughly ten-day PBMC culture with coronavirus spike peptide pools or control peptides (ViraFEST assay). Gathered ahead of the COVID-19 pandemic (2011-2018) were the CD4+ T cells of the unexposed donor. Where cell yield allowed, unexposed-donor CD4+ T cells were probed with SARS-CoV-2 S/N and four cold-coronavirus spikes.

This receptor was taken from a human donor in good health. The genes are TRBV20-1 and TRBJ2-7; D unresolved. Sequenced: CD4+ T cells from blood, cultured in vitro. The CDR3 bases are TGCAGTGCTAGAGATCTGCGGACGTCAAGCTACGAGCAGTACTTC. Residues: CSARDLRTSSYEQYF.